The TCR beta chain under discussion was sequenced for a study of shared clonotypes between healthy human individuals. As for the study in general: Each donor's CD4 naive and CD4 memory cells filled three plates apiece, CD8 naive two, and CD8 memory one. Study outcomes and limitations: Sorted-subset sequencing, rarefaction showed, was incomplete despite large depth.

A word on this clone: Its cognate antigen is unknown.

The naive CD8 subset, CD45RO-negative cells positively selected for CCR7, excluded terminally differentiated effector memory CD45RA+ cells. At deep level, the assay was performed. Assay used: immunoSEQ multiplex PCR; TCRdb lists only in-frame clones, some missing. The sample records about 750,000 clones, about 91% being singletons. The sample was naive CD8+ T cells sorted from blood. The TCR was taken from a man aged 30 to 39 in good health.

Here the CDR3 reads CASSTTQGFYNEQFF. The CDR3 coding sequence is TGTGCCAGCAGTACCACTCAGGGATTCTACAATGAGCAGTTCTTC. The chain carries TRBV6-5 and TRBJ2-1; TRBD1 is a possible D gene (5 bases). CDR1 and CDR2 from the germline V gene are MNHEY and SVGAGI. The CDR3 covers 15 residues. V lost 5 bases and J 3 bases, leaving 14 bases between the germline ends.